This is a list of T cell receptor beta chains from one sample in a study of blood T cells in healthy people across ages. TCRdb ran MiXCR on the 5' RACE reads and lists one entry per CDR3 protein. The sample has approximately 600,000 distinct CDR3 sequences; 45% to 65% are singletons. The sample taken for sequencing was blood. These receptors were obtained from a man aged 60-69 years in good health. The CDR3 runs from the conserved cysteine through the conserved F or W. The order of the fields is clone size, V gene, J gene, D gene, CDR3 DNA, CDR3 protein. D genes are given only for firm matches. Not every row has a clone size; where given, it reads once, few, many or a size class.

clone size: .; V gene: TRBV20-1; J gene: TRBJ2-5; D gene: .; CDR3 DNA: TGCAGTGCTAGCCTCGGCGGGGGCGTACAAGAGACCCAGTACTTC; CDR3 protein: CSASLGGGVQETQYF
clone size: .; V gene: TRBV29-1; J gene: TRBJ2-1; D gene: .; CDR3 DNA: TGCAGCGTTGGGACTCAGTACAATGAGCAGTTCTTC; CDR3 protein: CSVGTQYNEQFF
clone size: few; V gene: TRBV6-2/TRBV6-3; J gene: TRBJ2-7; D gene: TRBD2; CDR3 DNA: TGTGCCAGCACCGACGCGGCGGGGGATACCTACGAGCAGTACTTC; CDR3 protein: CASTDAAGDTYEQYF
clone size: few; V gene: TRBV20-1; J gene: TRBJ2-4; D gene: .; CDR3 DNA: TGCAGTGCTAGAGGAGAACAGACGAACATTCAGTACTTC; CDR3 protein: CSARGEQTNIQYF
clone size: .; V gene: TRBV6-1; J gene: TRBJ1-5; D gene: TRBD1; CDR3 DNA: TGTGCCAGCACAAGGGGGATTGGGTCAGGACAGGGGGCGAATCAGCCCCAGCATTTT; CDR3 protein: CASTRGIGSGQGANQPQHF
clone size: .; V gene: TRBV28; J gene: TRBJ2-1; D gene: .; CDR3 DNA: TGTGCCAGCAGCCGGGCAGGGCTCCTATACAATGAGCAGTTCTTC; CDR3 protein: CASSRAGLLYNEQFF
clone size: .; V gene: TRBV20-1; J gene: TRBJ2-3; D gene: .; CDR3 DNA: TGCAGTGCTAGAGCCCAGACACAGGGTTCAGATACGCAGTATTTT; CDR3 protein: CSARAQTQGSDTQYF
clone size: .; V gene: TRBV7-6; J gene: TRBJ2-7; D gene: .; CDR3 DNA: TGTGCCAGCAGCTTAGGGCCAGGGGGAGGCAATGAGCAGTACTTC; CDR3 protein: CASSLGPGGGNEQYF
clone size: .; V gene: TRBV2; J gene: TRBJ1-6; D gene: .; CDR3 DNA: TGTGCCAGCATTGACATACCTGGTTCACCCCTCCACTTT; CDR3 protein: CASIDIPGSPLHF
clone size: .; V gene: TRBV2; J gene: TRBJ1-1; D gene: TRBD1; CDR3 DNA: TGTGCCAGCAGCTTGCAGGGACAGGGATCCACTGAAGCTTTCTTT; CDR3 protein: CASSLQGQGSTEAFF
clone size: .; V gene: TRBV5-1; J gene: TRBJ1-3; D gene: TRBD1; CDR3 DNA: TGCGCCAGCAGCGTAGGGGACAGTGCCGGAAACACCATATATTTT; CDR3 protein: CASSVGDSAGNTIYF
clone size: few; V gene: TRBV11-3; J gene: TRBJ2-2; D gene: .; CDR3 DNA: TGTGCCAGCAGCTTATCCGGACTTAACACCGGGGAGCTGTTTTTT; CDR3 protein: CASSLSGLNTGELFF
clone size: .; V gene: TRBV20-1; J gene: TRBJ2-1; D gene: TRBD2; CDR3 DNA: TGCAGTGCTGGGGGGGGGGGTGCCTACAATGAGCAGTTCTTC; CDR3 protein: CSAGGGGAYNEQFF
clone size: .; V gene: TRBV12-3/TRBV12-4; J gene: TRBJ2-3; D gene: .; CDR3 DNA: TGTGCCAGCACCAGACTGCCAGATACGCAGTATTTT; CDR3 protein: CASTRLPDTQYF
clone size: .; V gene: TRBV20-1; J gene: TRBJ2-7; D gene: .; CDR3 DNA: TGCAGTGTAGGCACAGTCTACGAGCAGTACTTC; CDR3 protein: CSVGTVYEQYF